These 16 T cell receptor beta chains came from one sample sequenced in a study of shared clonotypes between healthy human individuals. Clones were read by immunoSEQ multiplex PCR, and TCRdb kept only the in-frame ones, dropping some. This table holds 2 million to 3 million clones, roughly 93% found once. Sequenced input: naive CD4+ T cells from PBMCs. The subset denotes: CD45RA+ positively selected. These receptors all come from a man aged 18 to 30 in good health. Some clones in this sample may be carry-over from other donors' samples.

The table lists this clone with a count of one. This chain links TRBV6-6 with TRBJ2-1, with D unresolved. The CDR3 spans 15 residues. Germline V gene lookup returns CDR1 MNHNY and CDR2 SVGAGI (reference sequence). Trimming cost V 6 bases and J 4 bases, with 16 bases left between them. CDR3 in DNA: TGTGCCAGCAGCTACCCCCGCCCACTGTACAATGAGCAGTTCTTC. Its translation is CASSYPRPLYNEQFF.

The J gene is TRBJ2-1, the V gene TRBV5-6; D unresolved. V was clipped by 2 bases and J by 5 bases, with 8 bases between them. Germline loops: CDR1 SGHDT, CDR2 YYEEEE. This CDR3 has 13 amino acids. The CDR3 sequence is CASSFWTDNEQFF. In DNA, the CDR3 is TGTGCCAGCAGCTTCTGGACCGACAATGAGCAGTTCTTC.

The table lists this clone with a count of one. V is TRBV7-9 and J is TRBJ1-2; 11 bases are shared with TRBD1. V shed 5 bases and J 8 bases; nucleotides not matched to a gene: 13. Germline lookup yields CDR1 SEHNR and CDR2 FQNEAQ (reference sequence). There are 16 residues in the CDR3. This chain's CDR3 is CASSLLGQGAPGGYTF. CDR3 nucleotides: TGTGCCAGCAGCCTACTCGGACAGGGGGCGCCGGGAGGCTACACCTTC.

The chain combines TRBV6-5 with TRBJ1-5; D gene ambiguous. CDR1 is MNHEY, CDR2 SVGAGI, per germline. Deletions cut 7 bases from V and 1 base from J, with 14 bases between. There are 15 residues in the CDR3. The CDR3 reads CASTTGSRSNQPQHF. The CDR3 DNA is TGTGCCAGCACCACCGGGAGTAGAAGCAATCAGCCCCAGCATTTT.

Notes on this clone: Other DNA sequences in the sample encode the same CDR3. The CDR3 bases are TGCGCCAGCAGCGGGACTGCGAACACCGGGGAGCTGTTTTTT. It encodes CASSGTANTGELFF. V gene TRBV5-1 combines with J gene TRBJ2-2; D might be TRBD2 (6 bases). The CDR3 covers 14 residues. V was shortened by 4 bases and J by 0 bases, with 7 bases between the two germline ends. The germline gives CDR1 SGHRS, CDR2 YFSETQ.

The chain combines TRBV19 with TRBJ2-7, with D uncertain. The CDR3 covers 15 residues. The germline gives CDR1 LNHDA, CDR2 SQIVND (reference sequence). The V gene lost 1 base and the J gene lost 3 bases, with 13 bases spanning the gap. CDR3 loop: CASSIGGRSDYEQYF. The CDR3 DNA reads TGTGCCAGTAGTATAGGCGGCAGGAGCGACTACGAGCAGTACTTC.

The chain links TRBV18 to TRBJ2-7, with D perhaps matching TRBD2 (5 bases). V lost 3 bases to trimming and J lost 3 bases, with 18 bases between them. Germline loops: CDR1 KGHSH, CDR2 LQKENI. CDR3 length: 16 amino acids. CDR3 DNA sequence: TGTGCCAGCTCACCTCGGGGTACCCTGGGCGGCTACGAGCAGTACTTC. This encodes CASSPRGTLGGYEQYF.

CDR3 sequence (DNA): TGTGCCAGCAGCGACCAGTGGGACTTGGGGAATTCACCCCTCCACTTT. This codes for CASSDQWDLGNSPLHF. The chain joins TRBV7-2 to TRBJ1-6, with a tentative D call TRBD1 (5 bases). Trimming pared 5 bases from V and 7 bases from J, leaving 18 bases between. The CDR3 loop spans 16 amino acids. Per germline, CDR1 SGHTA and CDR2 FQGNSA. The full variable domain, rest sourced from reference TRBV7-2 and TRBJ1-6, is GAGVSQSPSNKVTEKGKDVELRCDPISGHTALYWYRQSLGQGLEFLIYFQGNSAPDKSGLPSDRFSAERTGGSVSTLTIQRTQQEDSAVYLCASSDQWDLGNSPLHFGNGTRLTVT.

This chain connects TRBV27 to TRBJ2-1; 7 bases align to TRBD2. The CDR3 is 18 residues long. The ends lost 4 bases at V and 5 bases at J; junction bases unmatched: 17. CDR1 MNHEY and CDR2 SMNVEV come from the germline V gene (reference sequence). The CDR3 DNA follows: TGTGCCAGCAGTTCGCCCCTGCAACGAAGACTAGCCCACAATGAGCAGTTCTTC. Amino acid sequence: CASSSPLQRRLAHNEQFF.

This chain joins TRBV9 and TRBJ2-3; D gene unclear. V was clipped by 3 bases and J by 2 bases, with 19 bases between them. The CDR3 loop spans 17 amino acids. Per the germline V gene, CDR1 is SGDLS and CDR2 is YYNGEE. The CDR3 DNA is TGTGCCAGCAGCGGGTCTCACTCCGGGTCACCCACAGATACGCAGTATTTT. Protein: CASSGSHSGSPTDTQYF. Filled out from reference TRBV9 and TRBJ2-3, the complete variable domain reads DSGVTQTPKHLITATGQRVTLRCSPRSGDLSVYWYQQSLDQGLQFLIQYYNGEERAKGNILERFSAQQFPDLHSELNLSSLELGDSALYFCASSGSHSGSPTDTQYFGPGTRLTVL.

This clone came up a few times. The chain uses TRBV28 and TRBJ1-2, with a weak D call TRBD1 (6 bases). Between the trimmed V and J ends, which lost 5 bases and 6 bases, there was a span of 19 bases. The germline CDR1 and CDR2 sequences are MDHEN and SYDVKM. This CDR3 comprises 15 residues. The CDR3 loop reads CASSPHPQGLHGYTF. CDR3 bases: TGTGCCAGCAGTCCCCACCCACAGGGATTGCATGGCTACACCTTC.

This clone turned up a few times. The chain joins TRBV9 to TRBJ1-5; D ambiguous. This CDR3 has 13 amino acids. CDR1 and CDR2 (germline): SGDLS, YYNGEE. V lost 8 bases, J lost 5 bases, and 14 bases lay in between. This CDR3 is CASTLGFYQPQHF. The CDR3 DNA reads as TGTGCCAGTACATTGGGGTTTTATCAGCCCCAGCATTTT.

The chain uses TRBV11-2 and TRBJ1-2; D unresolved. The CDR3 covers 13 residues. With 3 bases removed from V and 2 bases from J, the gap between germline ends came to 7 bases. In germline, CDR1 is SGHAT, CDR2 FQNNGV. The chain's CDR3 is CASSLSLNYGYTF. The DNA for the CDR3 is TGTGCCAGCAGCTTGTCCCTGAACTATGGCTACACCTTC.

The chain couples TRBV7-3 to TRBJ2-1; 10 nucleotides agree with TRBD2. Trimming at V came to 5 bases and at J to 7 bases, leaving 11 bases not matched to a gene. The CDR3 is made up of 16 amino acids. The germline gives CDR1 SGHTA, CDR2 FQGTGA. This chain's CDR3 is CASSALPGLAKNEQFF. CDR3 nucleotides: TGTGCCAGCAGCGCCTTGCCGGGACTAGCGAAGAATGAGCAGTTCTTC.

In regard to this clone: Other DNA sequences of this sample code for an identical CDR3. This sequence joins TRBV7-3 and TRBJ2-1; D gene uncertain. V gave up 2 bases and J gave up 6 bases, with 5 bases separating them. The CDR3 contains 12 residues. Germline lookup yields CDR1 SGHTA and CDR2 FQGTGA. The CDR3 sequence: CASSLGSNEQFF. The CDR3 coding sequence is TGTGCCAGCAGCTTAGGGTCCAATGAGCAGTTCTTC.

The chain recombines TRBV10-1 with TRBJ2-3; no clear D gene. CDR3 size: 15 residues. Trimming took 7 bases from V and 2 from J, leaving 16 bases between them. The germline V gene encodes CDR1 WNHNN and CDR2 SYGVQD (reference sequence). CDR3 coding DNA: TGCGCCAGCATAGATCGCTCGAATCCCACAGATACGCAGTATTTT. Its translation: CASIDRSNPTDTQYF.